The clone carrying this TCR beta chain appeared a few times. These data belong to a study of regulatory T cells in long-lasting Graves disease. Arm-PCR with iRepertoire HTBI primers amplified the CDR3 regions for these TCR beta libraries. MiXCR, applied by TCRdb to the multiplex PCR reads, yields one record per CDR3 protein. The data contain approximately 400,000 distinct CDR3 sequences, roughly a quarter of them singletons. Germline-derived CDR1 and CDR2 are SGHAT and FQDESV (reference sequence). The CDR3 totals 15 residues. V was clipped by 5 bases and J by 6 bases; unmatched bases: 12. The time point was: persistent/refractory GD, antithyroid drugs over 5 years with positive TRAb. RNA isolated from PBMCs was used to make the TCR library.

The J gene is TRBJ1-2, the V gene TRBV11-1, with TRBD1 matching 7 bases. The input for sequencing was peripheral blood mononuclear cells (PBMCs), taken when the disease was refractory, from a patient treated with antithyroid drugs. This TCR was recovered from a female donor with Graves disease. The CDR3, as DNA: TGTGCCAGCAGCCCAGATGTTGTGACAGGGAATGGCTACACCTTC. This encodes CASSPDVVTGNGYTF.